This T cell receptor beta chain was sequenced in a study of cytomegalovirus exposure and HLA in healthy donors. Looking at the study overall: Findings of an earlier analysis included over 95 million unique TCR beta sequences from 200 million or so T cells.

This clone was seen a handful of times. Germline assignment: CDR1 SEHNR and CDR2 FQNEAQ (reference sequence). V lost 10 bases and J 8 bases, leaving 17 bases between the germline ends. The CDR3 has 13 amino acids. Researchers ran the PCR with 60 Vbeta and 13 Jbeta primers. Sequenced by immunoSEQ multiplex PCR; TCRdb stores in-frame clones only, minus some. Found here are under 70,000 clones, roughly 80% of them singletons; the top ten hold around 5.1%. This receptor was obtained from a male donor in good health and CMV-seropositive. The chain combines TRBV7-9 with TRBJ1-4; D is uncertain. The sequencing sample was made of PBMCs. The CDR3 bases are TGTGCCACCCACGATTTGGTCGGGGAAAAACTGTTTTTT. Amino acids: CATHDLVGEKLFF.